This T cell receptor (beta chain) was profiled in a study of T cell responses to AZD1222 COVID-19 vaccine. Looking at the study overall: Doses given second, at about 4 or about 12 weeks, were pooled. Notes on the study in general: In the spike-specific TCR repertoire, nearly half reportedly target unmutated variant regions. Repertoire collection took place solely once the T cell response had peaked. Donors were largely white British and mainly female; clonal diversity was possibly underestimated.

The CDR3 loop spans 15 amino acids. From germline, CDR1 is MDHEN and CDR2 SYDVKM. Between the trimmed V and J ends, which lost 6 bases and 0 bases, there was a span of 11 bases. Turning to this clone: Antigen unknown.

The protocol was immunoSEQ multiplex PCR, while the TCRdb copy is restricted to in-frame clones and leaves out a portion. The table has over 100,000 clones, about nine tenths seen once; the top ten hold roughly 5.2%. The rearrangement joins TRBV28 to TRBJ1-4, with D unresolved. Sequenced material: peripheral blood, taken on day 0 of AZD1222 vaccination. The receptor comes from an adult in good health. DNA of the CDR3: TGTGCCAGCAGCCGCCCCGGTGCAACTAATGAAAAACTGTTTTTT. Translated: CASSRPGATNEKLFF.